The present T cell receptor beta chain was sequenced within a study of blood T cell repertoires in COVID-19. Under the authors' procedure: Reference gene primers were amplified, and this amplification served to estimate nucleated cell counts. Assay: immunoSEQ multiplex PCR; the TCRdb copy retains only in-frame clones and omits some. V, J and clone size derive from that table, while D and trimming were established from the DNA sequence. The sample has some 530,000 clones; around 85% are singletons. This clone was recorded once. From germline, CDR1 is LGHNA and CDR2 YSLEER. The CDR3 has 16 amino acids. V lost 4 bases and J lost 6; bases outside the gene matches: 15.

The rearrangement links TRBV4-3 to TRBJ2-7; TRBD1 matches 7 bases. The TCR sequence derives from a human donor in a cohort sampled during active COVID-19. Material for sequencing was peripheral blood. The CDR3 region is CASSPLSTTGRSEQYF. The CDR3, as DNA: TGCGCCAGCAGCCCGCTCTCGACGACAGGGCGTAGCGAGCAGTACTTC.